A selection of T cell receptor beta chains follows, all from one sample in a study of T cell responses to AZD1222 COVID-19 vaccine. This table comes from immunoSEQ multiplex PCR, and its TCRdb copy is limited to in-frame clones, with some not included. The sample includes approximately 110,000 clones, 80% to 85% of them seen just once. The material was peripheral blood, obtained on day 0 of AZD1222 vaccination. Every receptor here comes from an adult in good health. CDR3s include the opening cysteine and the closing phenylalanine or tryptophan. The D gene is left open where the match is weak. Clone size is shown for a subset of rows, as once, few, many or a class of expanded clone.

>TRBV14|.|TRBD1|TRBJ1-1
CASSQDRDRYTEAFF
TGTGCCAGCAGCCAAGATCGGGACAGATACACTGAAGCTTTCTTT
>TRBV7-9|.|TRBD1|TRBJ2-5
CASTQRDRAQTQYF
TGTGCCAGCACCCAAAGGGACAGGGCCCAGACCCAGTACTTC
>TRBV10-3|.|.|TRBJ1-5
CAISESENQPQHF
TGTGCCATCAGTGAGTCTGAGAATCAGCCCCAGCATTTT
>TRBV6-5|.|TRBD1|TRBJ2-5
CASSHTDRPQETQYF
TGTGCCAGCAGTCATACGGACAGGCCCCAAGAGACCCAGTACTTC
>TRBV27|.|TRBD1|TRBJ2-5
CASRPGTGMYGETQYF
TGTGCCAGCAGGCCGGGGACAGGGATGTATGGGGAGACCCAGTACTTC
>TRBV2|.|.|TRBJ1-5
CASSVTRGSGQPQHF
TGTGCCAGCAGTGTAACTAGGGGAAGCGGTCAGCCCCAGCATTTT
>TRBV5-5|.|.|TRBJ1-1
CASSLVQTNTEAFF
TGTGCCAGCAGCTTGGTCCAGACGAACACTGAAGCTTTCTTT
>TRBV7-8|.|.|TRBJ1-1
CASHWGAGSTEAFF
TGTGCCAGCCATTGGGGGGCGGGGTCCACTGAAGCTTTCTTT
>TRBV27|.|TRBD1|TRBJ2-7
CASRLQGASSYEQYF
TGTGCCAGCAGATTACAGGGGGCCTCTTCCTACGAGCAGTACTTC
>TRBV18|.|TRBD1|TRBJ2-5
CASSPRTTGKETQYF
TGTGCCAGCTCACCACGGACGACAGGGAAAGAGACCCAGTACTTC
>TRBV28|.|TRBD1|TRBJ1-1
CASSYPDRAPDTEAFF
TGTGCCAGCAGTTACCCAGACAGGGCCCCGGACACTGAAGCTTTCTTT
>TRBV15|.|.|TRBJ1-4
CATSRDLLGAIEKLFF
TGTGCCACCAGCAGAGATCTATTGGGGGCTATTGAAAAACTGTTTTTT
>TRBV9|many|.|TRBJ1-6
CASSPYSYRTLSLNSPLHF
TGTGCCAGCAGCCCGTACTCCTACAGGACCCTCTCCCTTAATTCACCCCTCCACTTT
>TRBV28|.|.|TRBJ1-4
CASSFSGTDEEKLFF
TGTGCCAGCAGTTTCTCCGGGACGGATGAAGAAAAACTGTTTTTT
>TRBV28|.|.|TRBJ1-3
CASSPRTPASGNTIYF
TGTGCCAGCAGTCCCCGGACTCCCGCCTCTGGAAACACCATATATTTT
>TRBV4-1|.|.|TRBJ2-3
CASSPIEGAGTDTQYF
TGCGCCAGCAGCCCCATTGAGGGAGCGGGCACAGATACGCAGTATTTT
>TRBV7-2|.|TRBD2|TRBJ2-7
CASSSGTSASEQYF
TGTGCCAGCAGCTCCGGGACTAGCGCCAGCGAGCAGTACTTC
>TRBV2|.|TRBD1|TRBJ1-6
CASFWTGSSYNSPLHF
TGTGCCAGCTTCTGGACAGGAAGCTCCTATAATTCACCCCTCCACTTT
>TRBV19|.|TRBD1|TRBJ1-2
CASSRQIGQGRNGYTF
TGTGCCAGTAGCCGACAAATAGGACAGGGCAGGAATGGCTACACCTTC
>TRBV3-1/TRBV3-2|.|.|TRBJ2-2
CASSQTGELFF
TGTGCCAGCAGCCAAACCGGGGAGCTGTTTTTT
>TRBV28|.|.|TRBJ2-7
CASSGYPYEQYF
TGTGCCAGCAGTGGCTACCCCTACGAGCAGTACTTC
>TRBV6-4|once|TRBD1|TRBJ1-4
CASSRDRGEKLFF
TGTGCCAGCAGTCGGGACAGGGGTGAAAAACTGTTTTTT
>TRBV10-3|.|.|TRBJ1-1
CAISGTANTEAFF
TGTGCCATCAGTGGGACGGCGAACACTGAAGCTTTCTTT
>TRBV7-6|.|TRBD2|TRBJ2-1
CASSLGAGSSYNEQFF
TGTGCCAGCAGCTTAGGAGCGGGGAGCTCCTACAATGAGCAGTTCTTC
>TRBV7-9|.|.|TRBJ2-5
CASSFGETQYF
TGTGCCAGCAGCTTTGGAGAGACCCAGTACTTC
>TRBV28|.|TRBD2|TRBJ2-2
CASSSAGVRGELFF
TGTGCCAGCAGTTCAGCGGGAGTACGCGGGGAGCTGTTTTTT
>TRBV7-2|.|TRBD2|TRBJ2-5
CASSLNVAGNQETQYF
TGTGCCAGCAGCCTCAATGTAGCGGGAAATCAAGAGACCCAGTACTTC
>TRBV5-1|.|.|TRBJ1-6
CASSSVGGYNSPLHF
TGCGCCAGCAGCTCGGTGGGGGGTTATAATTCACCCCTCCACTTT
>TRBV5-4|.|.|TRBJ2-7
CASSLNEYEQYF
TGTGCCAGCAGCTTGAACGAATACGAGCAGTACTTC
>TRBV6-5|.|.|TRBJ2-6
CASTNSGANVLTF
TGTGCCAGCACTAACTCTGGGGCCAACGTCCTGACTTTC
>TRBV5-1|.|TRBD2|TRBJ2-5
CASSADWAGGPKEETQYF
TGCGCCAGCAGCGCCGACTGGGCGGGAGGGCCGAAAGAGGAGACCCAGTACTTC
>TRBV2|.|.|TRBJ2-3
CASSEGRAYTDTQYF
TGTGCCAGCAGTGAGGGGCGGGCGTACACAGATACGCAGTATTTT
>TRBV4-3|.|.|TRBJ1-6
CASSQNPAYSSPLHF
TGCGCCAGCAGCCAAAATCCGGCCTATAGTTCACCCCTCCACTTT
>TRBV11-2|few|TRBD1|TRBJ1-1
CASSETDRITTEAFF
TGTGCCAGCAGCGAAACGGACAGGATAACCACTGAAGCTTTCTTT
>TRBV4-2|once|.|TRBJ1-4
CASSQEYEKLFF
TGTGCCAGCAGCCAAGAGTACGAAAAACTGTTTTTT
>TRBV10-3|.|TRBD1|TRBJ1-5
CAISENRGDQPQHF
TGTGCCATCAGTGAGAACAGGGGTGACCAGCCCCAGCATTTT
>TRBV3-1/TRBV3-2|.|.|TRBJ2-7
CASSPRRAAYEQYF
TGTGCCAGCAGCCCGCGCCGGGCAGCCTACGAGCAGTACTTC
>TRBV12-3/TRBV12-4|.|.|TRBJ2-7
CASSSDRTREQYF
TGTGCCAGCAGTTCCGATCGGACTCGCGAGCAGTACTTC
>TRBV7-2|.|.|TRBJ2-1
CASSRETGWGNEQFF
TGTGCCAGCAGCCGGGAGACAGGGTGGGGCAATGAGCAGTTCTTC
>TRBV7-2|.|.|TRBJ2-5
CASSEGGGRETQYF
TGTGCCAGCAGCGAGGGCGGTGGGCGAGAGACCCAGTACTTC
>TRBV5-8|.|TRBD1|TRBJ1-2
CASSRSTGGWDYGYTF
TGTGCCAGCAGCAGGTCCACAGGGGGATGGGACTATGGCTACACCTTC
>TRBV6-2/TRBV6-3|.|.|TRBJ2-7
CASSLADNYEQYF
TGTGCCAGCAGTTTGGCAGACAACTACGAGCAGTACTTC
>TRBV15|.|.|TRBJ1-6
CATSSPGQPNSPLHF
TGTGCCACCAGCAGTCCCGGACAGCCCAATTCACCCCTCCACTTT
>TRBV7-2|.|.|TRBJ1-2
CASSPDRRNYGYTF
TGTGCCAGCAGTCCCGACAGGAGAAACTATGGCTACACCTTC
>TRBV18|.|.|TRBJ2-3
CASSPPGAHRRDTQYF
TGTGCCAGCTCACCGCCCGGCGCCCACCGTCGGGATACGCAGTATTTT
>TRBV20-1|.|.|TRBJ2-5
CSATTETQYF
TGCAGTGCTACTACAGAGACCCAGTACTTC
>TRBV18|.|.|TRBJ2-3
CASSPESRPTDTQYF
TGTGCCAGCTCACCAGAGTCCAGACCCACAGATACGCAGTATTTT
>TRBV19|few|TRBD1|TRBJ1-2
CASSPPGGGVYYGYTF
TGTGCCAGTAGCCCTCCAGGGGGCGGCGTGTACTATGGCTACACCTTC
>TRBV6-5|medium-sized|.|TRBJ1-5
CASKRQRGSNQPQHF
TGTGCCAGCAAGAGACAGAGGGGGAGCAATCAGCCCCAGCATTTT
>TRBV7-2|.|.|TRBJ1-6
CASSIQGPYNSPLHF
TGTGCCAGCAGTATACAGGGTCCCTATAATTCACCCCTCCACTTT
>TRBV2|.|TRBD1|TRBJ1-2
CASRGLLPVGQGVYGYTF
TGTGCCAGCAGGGGCCTCCTTCCCGTCGGACAGGGCGTTTATGGCTACACCTTC
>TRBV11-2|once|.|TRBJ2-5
CASSLVTQETQYF
TGTGCCAGCAGCTTAGTAACACAAGAGACCCAGTACTTC